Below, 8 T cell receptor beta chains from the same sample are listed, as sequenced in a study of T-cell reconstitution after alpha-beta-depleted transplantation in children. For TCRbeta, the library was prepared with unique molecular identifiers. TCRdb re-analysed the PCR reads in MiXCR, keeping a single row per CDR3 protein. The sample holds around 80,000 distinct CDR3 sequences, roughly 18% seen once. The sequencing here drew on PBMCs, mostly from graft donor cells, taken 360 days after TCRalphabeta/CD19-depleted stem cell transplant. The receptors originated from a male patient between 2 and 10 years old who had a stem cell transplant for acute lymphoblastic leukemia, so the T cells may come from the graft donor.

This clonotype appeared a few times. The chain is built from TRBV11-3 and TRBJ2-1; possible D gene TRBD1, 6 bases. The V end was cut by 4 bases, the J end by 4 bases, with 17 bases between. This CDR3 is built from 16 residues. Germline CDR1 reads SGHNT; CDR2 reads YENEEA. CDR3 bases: TGTGCCAGCAGCTCTGGCGGCAGGGGCTCTTACAATGAGCAGTTCTTC. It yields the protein CASSSGGRGSYNEQFF.

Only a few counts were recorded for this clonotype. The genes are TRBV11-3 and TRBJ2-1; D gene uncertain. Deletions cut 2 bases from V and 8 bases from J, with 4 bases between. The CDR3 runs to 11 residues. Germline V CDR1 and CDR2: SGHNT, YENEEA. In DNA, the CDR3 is TGTGCCAGCAGCTTAATCGATGAGCAGTTCTTC. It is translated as CASSLIDEQFF.

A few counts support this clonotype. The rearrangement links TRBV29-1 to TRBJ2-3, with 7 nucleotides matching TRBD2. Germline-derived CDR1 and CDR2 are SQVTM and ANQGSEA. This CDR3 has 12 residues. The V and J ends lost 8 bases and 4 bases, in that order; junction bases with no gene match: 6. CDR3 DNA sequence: TGCAGCCTCGGACTAGTTGCAGATACGCAGTATTTT. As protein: CSLGLVADTQYF.

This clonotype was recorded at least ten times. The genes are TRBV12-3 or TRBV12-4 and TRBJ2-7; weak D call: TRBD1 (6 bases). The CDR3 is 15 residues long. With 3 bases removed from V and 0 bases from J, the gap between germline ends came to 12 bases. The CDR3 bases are TGTGCCAGCAGTTTCCGGACAGTGAGCTCCTACGAGCAGTACTTC. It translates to CASSFRTVSSYEQYF.

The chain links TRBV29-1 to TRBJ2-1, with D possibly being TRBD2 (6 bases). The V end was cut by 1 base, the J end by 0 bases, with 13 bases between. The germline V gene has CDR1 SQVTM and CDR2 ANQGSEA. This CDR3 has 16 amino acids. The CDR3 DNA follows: TGCAGCGTTGAAGGAGGGACTTTCCCCTCCTACAATGAGCAGTTCTTC. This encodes CSVEGGTFPSYNEQFF.

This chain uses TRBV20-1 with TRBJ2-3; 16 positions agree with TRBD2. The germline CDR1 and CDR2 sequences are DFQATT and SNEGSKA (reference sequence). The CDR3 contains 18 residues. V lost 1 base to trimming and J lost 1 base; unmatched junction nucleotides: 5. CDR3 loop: CSARAWGTSGRGTDTQYF. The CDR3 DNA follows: TGCAGTGCTAGAGCGTGGGGGACTAGCGGGAGGGGCACAGATACGCAGTATTTT.

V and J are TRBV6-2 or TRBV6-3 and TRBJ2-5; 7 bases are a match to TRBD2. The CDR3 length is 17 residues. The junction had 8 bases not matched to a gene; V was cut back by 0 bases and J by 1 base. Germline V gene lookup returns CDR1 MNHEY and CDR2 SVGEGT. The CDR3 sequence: CASSYSFPAGFQETQYF. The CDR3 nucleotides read TGTGCCAGCAGTTACTCGTTTCCAGCGGGGTTCCAAGAGACCCAGTACTTC.

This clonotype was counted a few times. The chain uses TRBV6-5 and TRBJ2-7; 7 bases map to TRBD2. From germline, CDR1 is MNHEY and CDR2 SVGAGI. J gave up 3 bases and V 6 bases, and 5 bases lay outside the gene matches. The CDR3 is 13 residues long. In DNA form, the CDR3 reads TGTGCCAGCAGGGCTAGCGGCCTCTACGAGCAGTACTTC. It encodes CASRASGLYEQYF.